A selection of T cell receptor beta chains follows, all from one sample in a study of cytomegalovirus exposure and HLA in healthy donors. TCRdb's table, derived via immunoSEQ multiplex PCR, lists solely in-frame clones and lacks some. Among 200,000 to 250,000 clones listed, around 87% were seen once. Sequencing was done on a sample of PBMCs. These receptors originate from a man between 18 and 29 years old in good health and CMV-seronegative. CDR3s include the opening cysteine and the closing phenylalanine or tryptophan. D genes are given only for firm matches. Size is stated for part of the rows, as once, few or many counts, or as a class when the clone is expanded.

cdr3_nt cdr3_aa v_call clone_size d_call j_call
TGTGCCACCAGCCAGGGCAGACTTATACTTGGGACCCAGTACTTC CATSQGRLILGTQYF TRBV15 - - TRBJ2-5
TGTGCCAGCAGTTTAGGCAGGGCTCGGACAGATACGCAGTATTTT CASSLGRARTDTQYF TRBV28 few - TRBJ2-3
TGTGCCAGCAATATGTATTATAACACTGAAGCTTTCTTT CASNMYYNTEAFF TRBV2 - - TRBJ1-1
TGTGCCAGCAGCTTGGAGCGGGGGCATGGCTACACCTTC CASSLERGHGYTF TRBV5-6 - - TRBJ1-2
TGTGCCAGCGCCGGGGACAGGGGCACAGATACGCAGTATTTT CASAGDRGTDTQYF TRBV7-3 - TRBD1 TRBJ2-3
TGTGCCAGCAGCGTAGGGTCAGGGAATTACGAGCAGTACTTC CASSVGSGNYEQYF TRBV9 - - TRBJ2-7
TGCGCCAGCAGTGAGTTTTTGGCATATGGCTACACCTTC CASSEFLAYGYTF TRBV10-2 - - TRBJ1-2
TGTGCCAGCAGCAGGGGTACCTATAATTCACCCCTCCACTTT CASSRGTYNSPLHF TRBV2 - - TRBJ1-6
TGCGCCAGCAGCCAAGATAGGGCAAGGGGTTGGCCCCAGCATTTT CASSQDRARGWPQHF TRBV4-1 - - TRBJ1-5
TGTGCCAGCAGCCTCGGGAGACCTGACACTGAAGCTTTCTTT CASSLGRPDTEAFF TRBV28 - - TRBJ1-1
TGTGCCAGCAGCCCCTACTTCGGACAAGGATATGGCTACACCTTC CASSPYFGQGYGYTF TRBV5-4 - - TRBJ1-2
TGCAGCGTTGAAGGGGTCAGCGCGACCCAGTACTTC CSVEGVSATQYF TRBV29-1 - - TRBJ2-5
TGTGCCAGCAGCTTGGCCAGGGGTAGCAATCAGCCCCAGCATTTT CASSLARGSNQPQHF TRBV7-6 few - TRBJ1-5
TGTGCCAGCAGTGGGTGGACAGGGGGCGCGGGTGAGCAGTACTTC CASSGWTGGAGEQYF TRBV25-1 once TRBD1 TRBJ2-7
TGTGCCAGCAGCTTACTAGCGGGAGGGGTGTTAATGCAGTATTTT CASSLLAGGVLMQYF TRBV5-6 - TRBD2 TRBJ2-3
TGTGCCAGCAGCTTGGAGGGGAACACCATATATTTT CASSLEGNTIYF TRBV5-6 - - TRBJ1-3
TGTGCCAGCAGCTCGCCGGGACAGGACTACGAGCAGTACTTC CASSSPGQDYEQYF TRBV9 once TRBD1 TRBJ2-7
TGTGCCAGCTCACCCCAGGATGGGGCCTCTGGGGAAAAACTGTTTTTT CASSPQDGASGEKLFF TRBV18 - - TRBJ1-4
TGTGCCAGCAGCCAGGACTTTGTCATTCAGTACTTC CASSQDFVIQYF TRBV4-2 - - TRBJ2-4
TGCGCCAGCAGCCAAGACTGGGGGCTGAACACTGAAGCTTTCTTT CASSQDWGLNTEAFF TRBV4-1 - - TRBJ1-1
TGTGCCAGCAGGCTTTATTCCCGCGCAGATACGCAGTATTTT CASRLYSRADTQYF TRBV6-5 - - TRBJ2-3
TGCGCCAGCAGCCACCCGACAGGGACCTACGAGCAGTACTTC CASSHPTGTYEQYF TRBV4-1 - TRBD1 TRBJ2-7
TGTGCCTGGAGTCCGCTAGCGGGACTCACCGGGGAGCTGTTTTTT CAWSPLAGLTGELFF TRBV30 - TRBD2 TRBJ2-2
TGTGCCAGCAGCCCGTGGGACAGGGGAGAAGAGACCCAGTACTTC CASSPWDRGEETQYF TRBV11-2 - TRBD1 TRBJ2-5
TGCGCCAGCAGCTTGGGGCGGGGGACCCTTAAAGAGACCCAGTACTTC CASSLGRGTLKETQYF TRBV5-1 - TRBD2 TRBJ2-5
TGCAGCGTTGCTCGCGGGAGCTCCCCCAATGAGCAGTTCTTC CSVARGSSPNEQFF TRBV29-1 - TRBD2 TRBJ2-1
TGTGCCAGCAGGGGGTCTAGCGGGAGCCTTGATGAGCAGTTCTTC CASRGSSGSLDEQFF TRBV27 - TRBD2 TRBJ2-1
TGTGCCAGCAGTGAAGGGGGAGCGAAGGCAGATACGCAGTATTTT CASSEGGAKADTQYF TRBV2 - - TRBJ2-3
TGCGCCAGCAGCCATCTAGCGGGAAGCCAAGAGACCCAGTACTTC CASSHLAGSQETQYF TRBV4-1 - TRBD2 TRBJ2-5
TGCGCCAGCAGCCAAACCGGACAGGGTAACAATGAGCAGTTCTTC CASSQTGQGNNEQFF TRBV4-1 - TRBD1 TRBJ2-1
TGTGCCAGCAGTGAGGCCGAGCAGTACTTC CASSEAEQYF TRBV2 - - TRBJ2-7
TGCGCCAGCAGCGAGACACGTAACTACGAGCAGTACTTC CASSETRNYEQYF TRBV4-1 - - TRBJ2-7
TGTGCCAGCACCCAGTGGGGGGGCGGTTCACCCCTCCACTTT CASTQWGGGSPLHF TRBV7-9 few - TRBJ1-6
TGCGCCAGCAGCTTGGGATTAGCGGGGGGTTCAGATACGCAGTATTTT CASSLGLAGGSDTQYF TRBV5-1 - TRBD2 TRBJ2-3
TGTGCCAGCAGTGAGGCCCCGAGTAGCGACGGGGAGCTGTTTTTT CASSEAPSSDGELFF TRBV25-1 - - TRBJ2-2
TGTGCCAGCAGCCAAGCGAAAGGACTAGCGGCGACCTACGAGCAGTACTTC CASSQAKGLAATYEQYF TRBV4-2 - TRBD2 TRBJ2-7
TGTGCCAGCAAAACCCAGGGGCCCAGTGCAACTAATGAAAAACTGTTTTTT CASKTQGPSATNEKLFF TRBV27 - - TRBJ1-4
TGTGCCAGCAGTTTCTCCAGGGTTAATGGCTACACCTTC CASSFSRVNGYTF TRBV28 - - TRBJ1-2
TGTGCCAGCAAAACCCCCGAGACAGATGAAGCTTTCTTT CASKTPETDEAFF TRBV28 - - TRBJ1-1
TGTGCCAGCAGCTTACATCCTCAGGGGGAGCAGTACTTC CASSLHPQGEQYF TRBV11-2 - - TRBJ2-7
TGTGCCAGCAGTTTAACCGAGCCTGAAGCTTTCTTT CASSLTEPEAFF TRBV28 - - TRBJ1-1
TGTGCCAGCAGCCGGGCCGGGACAGGGTTCACCGGGGAGCTGTTTTTT CASSRAGTGFTGELFF TRBV7-2 - TRBD1 TRBJ2-2
TGTGCCAGCAGGCTAGCGGGAGTGGACGAGCAGTACTTC CASRLAGVDEQYF TRBV7-9 - TRBD2 TRBJ2-7
TGTGCCAGCCGGGGACAGGGGAGGTCCTACGAGCAGTACTTC CASRGQGRSYEQYF TRBV2 - TRBD1 TRBJ2-7
TGTGCCAGCAGCCCGGCAGGGGGCTGGGAGACCCAGTACTTC CASSPAGGWETQYF TRBV14 - TRBD1 TRBJ2-5
TGCGCCAGCAGCGGACAGGGCTGGGAGACCCAGTACTTC CASSGQGWETQYF TRBV5-1 - TRBD1 TRBJ2-5
TGTGCCAGTACCCACAGGGGGTGGATTAGTTCACCCCTCCACTTT CASTHRGWISSPLHF TRBV19 once TRBD1 TRBJ1-6
TGTGCCAGCAGGGAGGTAAAGGGTGAAGGCTACACCTTC CASREVKGEGYTF TRBV28 - - TRBJ1-2
TGTGGGGCCGGGACAGCGTCCTACAATGAGCAGTTCTTC CGAGTASYNEQFF TRBV6-5 once TRBD1 TRBJ2-1
TGTGCCAGCAGCCCAGGGTCTGGAAACACCATATATTTT CASSPGSGNTIYF TRBV16 - - TRBJ1-3
TGTGCCAGCAGCTGGTGGAGGGGATTAGGGATCGAGCAGTACTTC CASSWWRGLGIEQYF TRBV7-9 - - TRBJ2-7
TGTGCCAGCAGCTTGGGCATTGGGGCTGAGGCTTTCTTT CASSLGIGAEAFF TRBV5-6 - - TRBJ1-1
TGTGCCTGGAGTGGGCGGCTTGGGGGGTACACAGATACGCAGTATTTT CAWSGRLGGYTDTQYF TRBV30 - - TRBJ2-3
TGTGCCAGCAGCTCAGGGAATTCGGATGAAAAACTGTTTTTT CASSSGNSDEKLFF TRBV7-9 - - TRBJ1-4
TGTGCCAGCAGCTTGCTCTCAGAAAACACCGGGGAGCTGTTTTTT CASSLLSENTGELFF TRBV5-5 - - TRBJ2-2
TGTGCCAGCAGCTTTAACAGGGAGGGGTCGGCCGGGGAGCTGTTTTTT CASSFNREGSAGELFF TRBV28 - - TRBJ2-2
TGCGCCAGCAGCGTACGGACAGGCCAGAGTCGCGAGCAGTACTTC CASSVRTGQSREQYF TRBV4-3 - TRBD1 TRBJ2-7
TGTGCCAGTCGGGACAGGCGCTCCTACGAGCAGTACTTC CASRDRRSYEQYF TRBV19 once TRBD1 TRBJ2-7
TGTGCCAGCAGCCCGGTGGGGGGAGGCTACACCTTC CASSPVGGGYTF TRBV6-5 - - TRBJ1-2
TGTGCCAGCAGTTTAACGGCAGGGGGCCACTATAATTCACCCCTCCACTTT CASSLTAGGHYNSPLHF TRBV28 - TRBD1 TRBJ1-6